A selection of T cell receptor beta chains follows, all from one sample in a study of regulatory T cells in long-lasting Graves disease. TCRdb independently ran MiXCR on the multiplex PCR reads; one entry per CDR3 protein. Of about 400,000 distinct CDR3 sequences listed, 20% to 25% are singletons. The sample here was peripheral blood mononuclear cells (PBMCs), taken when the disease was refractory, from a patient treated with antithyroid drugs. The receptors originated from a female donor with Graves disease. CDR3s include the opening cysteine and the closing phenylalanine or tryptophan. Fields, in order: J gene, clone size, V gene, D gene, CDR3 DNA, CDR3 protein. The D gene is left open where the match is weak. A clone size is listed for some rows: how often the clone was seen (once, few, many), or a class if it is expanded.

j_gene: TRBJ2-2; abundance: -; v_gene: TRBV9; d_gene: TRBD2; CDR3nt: TGTGCCAGCAGCGTGGGACTAGCCCTCAACGGGGAGCTGTTTTTT; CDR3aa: CASSVGLALNGELFF
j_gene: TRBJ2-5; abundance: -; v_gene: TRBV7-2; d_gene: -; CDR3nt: TGTGCCAGCAGCTCCACAGAGTACCAAGAGACCCAGTACTTC; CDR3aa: CASSSTEYQETQYF
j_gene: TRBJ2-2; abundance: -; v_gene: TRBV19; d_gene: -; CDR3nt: TGTGCCAGTAGTGTCCTAGGTGGTACCGGGGAGCTGTTTTTT; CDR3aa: CASSVLGGTGELFF
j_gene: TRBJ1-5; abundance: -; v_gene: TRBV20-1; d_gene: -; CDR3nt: TGCAGTGCTAGAGACCAGGGAGGCAATCAGCCCCAGCATTTT; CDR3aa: CSARDQGGNQPQHF
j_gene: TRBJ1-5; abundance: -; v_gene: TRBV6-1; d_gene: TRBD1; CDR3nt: TGTGCCAGCATTGAGACAGGGGGGAACAATCAGCCCCAGCATTTT; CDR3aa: CASIETGGNNQPQHF
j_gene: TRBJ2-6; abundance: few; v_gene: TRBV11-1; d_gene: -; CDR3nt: TGTGCCAGCAGCTTAGCCGGTTTCTTTTCGGCCAACGTCCTGACTTTC; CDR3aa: CASSLAGFFSANVLTF
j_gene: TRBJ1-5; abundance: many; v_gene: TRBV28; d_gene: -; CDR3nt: TGTGCCAGCAGTCTAAAGACAGCGGGGAATCAGCCCCAGCATTTT; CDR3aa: CASSLKTAGNQPQHF
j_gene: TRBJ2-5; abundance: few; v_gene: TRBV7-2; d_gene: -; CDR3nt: TGTGCCAGCAGCTCTCATCTAAGACAAGAGACCCAGTACTTC; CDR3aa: CASSSHLRQETQYF
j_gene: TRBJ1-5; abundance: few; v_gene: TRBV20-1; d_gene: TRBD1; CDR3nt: TGCAGTGCTCCAGAACAGGGGGCCCGGGTCCATCAGCCCCAGCATTTT; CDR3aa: CSAPEQGARVHQPQHF
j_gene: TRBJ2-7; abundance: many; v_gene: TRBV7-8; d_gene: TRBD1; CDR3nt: TGTGCCAGTCACACCCATTCCTCCGGGACAGTGACCTACGAGCAGTACTTC; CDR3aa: CASHTHSSGTVTYEQYF
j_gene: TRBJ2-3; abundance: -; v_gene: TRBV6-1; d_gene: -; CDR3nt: TGTGCCAGCACCGACTGGCAGGACACAGATACGCAGTATTTT; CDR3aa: CASTDWQDTDTQYF
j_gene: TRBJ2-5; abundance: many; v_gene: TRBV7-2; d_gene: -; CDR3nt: TGTGCCAGCAGCCCCAACAGGGGAGGGGAGACCCAGTACTTC; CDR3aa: CASSPNRGGETQYF
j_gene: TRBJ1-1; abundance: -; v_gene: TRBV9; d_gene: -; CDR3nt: TGTGCCAGCAGCGTAGGGTCTACGCGGGTTACGGGGACTGAAGCTTTCTTT; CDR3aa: CASSVGSTRVTGTEAFF
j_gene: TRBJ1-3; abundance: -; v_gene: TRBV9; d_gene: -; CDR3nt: TGTGCCAGCAGCGTAGAAGCAGGAGCTGGAAACACCATATATTTT; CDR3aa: CASSVEAGAGNTIYF
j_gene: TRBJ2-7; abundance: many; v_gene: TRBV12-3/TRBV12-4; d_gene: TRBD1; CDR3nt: TGTGCCAGCACAAGGACAGGGAACTACGAGCAGTACTTC; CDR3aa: CASTRTGNYEQYF
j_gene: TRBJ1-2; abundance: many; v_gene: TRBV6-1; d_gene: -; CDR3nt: TGTGCCAGCAGTCGGAACAAACACTATGGCTACACCTTC; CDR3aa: CASSRNKHYGYTF
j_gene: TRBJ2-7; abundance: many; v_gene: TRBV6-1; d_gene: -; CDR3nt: TGTGCCAGCAGTGATGGAGGCGGGTACGAGCAGTACTTC; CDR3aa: CASSDGGGYEQYF
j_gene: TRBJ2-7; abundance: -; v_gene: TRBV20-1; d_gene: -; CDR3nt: TGCAGTGCTCAGTGGGGGTACGAGCAGTACTTC; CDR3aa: CSAQWGYEQYF
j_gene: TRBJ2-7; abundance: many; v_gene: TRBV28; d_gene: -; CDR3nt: TGTGCCAGCACTCGTTGGGGGGCCACCTCCTACGAGCAGTACTTC; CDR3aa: CASTRWGATSYEQYF
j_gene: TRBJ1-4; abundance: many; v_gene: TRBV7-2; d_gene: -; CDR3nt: TGTGCCAGCAGCTTAGGAGGCGGTGGTAATGAAAAACTGTTTTTT; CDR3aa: CASSLGGGGNEKLFF
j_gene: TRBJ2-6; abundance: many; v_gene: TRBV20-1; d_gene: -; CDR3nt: TGCAGTGCTAGGGGTTTCTCTGGGGCCAACGTCCTGACTTTC; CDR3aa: CSARGFSGANVLTF
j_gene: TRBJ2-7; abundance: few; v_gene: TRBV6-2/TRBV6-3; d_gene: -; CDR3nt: TGTGCCAGCAGTTATGTCCGTGACAGGTTAAACGAGCAGTACTTC; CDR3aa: CASSYVRDRLNEQYF
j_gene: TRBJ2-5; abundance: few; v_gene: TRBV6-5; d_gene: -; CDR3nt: TGTGCCAGCAGTTACTCTCCCGGGGAGACCCAGTACTTC; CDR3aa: CASSYSPGETQYF
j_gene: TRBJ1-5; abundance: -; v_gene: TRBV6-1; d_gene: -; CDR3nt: TGTGCCAGCAGTCAACTTGATGTGGGCAATCAGCCCCAGCATTTT; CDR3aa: CASSQLDVGNQPQHF
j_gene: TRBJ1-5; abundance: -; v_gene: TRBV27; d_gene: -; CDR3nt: TGTGCCAGCAGTTTATCCCCGACAGGCGGTGGCACAGATACGCAGCATTTT; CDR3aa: CASSLSPTGGGTDTQHF
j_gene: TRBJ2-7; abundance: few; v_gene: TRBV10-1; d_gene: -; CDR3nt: TGCGCCAGCAGCGCCCGGGACTCCTACGAGCAGTACTTC; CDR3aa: CASSARDSYEQYF
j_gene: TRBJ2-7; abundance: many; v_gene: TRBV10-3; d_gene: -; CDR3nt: TGTGCCATCAGTGAGTTCTCCCCGTCCTCCCCGGGAGAGGATAGTTTAGTGTACGAGCAGTACTTC; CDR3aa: CAISEFSPSSPGEDSLVYEQYF
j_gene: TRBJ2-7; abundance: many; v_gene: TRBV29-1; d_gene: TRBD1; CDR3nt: TGCAGCGTTGAAGAAGAGGGTCGTCGGGACAGAGACTACAGTCGGTACTTC; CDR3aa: CSVEEEGRRDRDYSRYF
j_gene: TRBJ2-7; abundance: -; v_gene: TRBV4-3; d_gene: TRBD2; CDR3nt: TGCGCCAGCAGCCAAGTTTTCGGGGCGGGAGGGCCGGTCGAGCAGTACTTC; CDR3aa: CASSQVFGAGGPVEQYF
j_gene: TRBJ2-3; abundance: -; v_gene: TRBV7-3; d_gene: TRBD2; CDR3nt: TGTGCCAGCAGCTTATACGGGAGGAACACAGATACGCAGTATTTT; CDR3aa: CASSLYGRNTDTQYF
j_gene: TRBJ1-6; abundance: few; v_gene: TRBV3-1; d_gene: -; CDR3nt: TGTGCCAGCAGACACGCACAAGTCCCCAGTCAGTGGACACCCGATTCACCCCTCCACTTT; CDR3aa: CASRHAQVPSQWTPDSPLHF
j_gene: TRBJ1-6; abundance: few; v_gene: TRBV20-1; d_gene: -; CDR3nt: TGCAGTGCTATAGGACAGCCTAATAATTCACCCCTCCACTTT; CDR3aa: CSAIGQPNNSPLHF
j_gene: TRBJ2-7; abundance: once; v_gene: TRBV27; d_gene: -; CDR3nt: TGTGCCAGCAGCCCCCCTGGGCTCGAGCAGTACTTC; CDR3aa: CASSPPGLEQYF
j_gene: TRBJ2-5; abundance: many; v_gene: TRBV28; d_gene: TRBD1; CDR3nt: TGTGCCAGCAGTTCTGACAGGGACACCCTCGAGACCCAGTACTTC; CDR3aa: CASSSDRDTLETQYF
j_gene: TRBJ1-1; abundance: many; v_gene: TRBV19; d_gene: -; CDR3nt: TGTGCCAGTAGTACCAACAGGGCCACTGAAGCTTTCTTT; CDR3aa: CASSTNRATEAFF
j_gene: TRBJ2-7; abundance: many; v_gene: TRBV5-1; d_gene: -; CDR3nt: TGCGCCAGCAGCTCCACGAACCGGGACAACTACGAGCAGTACTTC; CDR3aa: CASSSTNRDNYEQYF
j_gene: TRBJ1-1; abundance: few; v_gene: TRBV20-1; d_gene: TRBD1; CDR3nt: TGCAGTGCTAGAGAGGGCGGCTCCGGGACAGGAGGAATGAACACTGAAGCTTTCTTT; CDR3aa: CSAREGGSGTGGMNTEAFF
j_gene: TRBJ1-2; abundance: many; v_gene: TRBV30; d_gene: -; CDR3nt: TGTGCCTGGATGCCCATCTTCGGGACCAACTATGGCTACACCTTC; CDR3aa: CAWMPIFGTNYGYTF
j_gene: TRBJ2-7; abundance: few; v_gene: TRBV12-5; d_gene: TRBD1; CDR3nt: TGTGCTAGTGGCAAGGGGACAGGGAGTATCTACGAGCAGTACTTC; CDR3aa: CASGKGTGSIYEQYF
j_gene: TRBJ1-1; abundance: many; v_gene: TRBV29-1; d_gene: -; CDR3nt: TGCAGCGTTGATGGGGCCCCGAACACTGAAGCTTTCTTT; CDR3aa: CSVDGAPNTEAFF
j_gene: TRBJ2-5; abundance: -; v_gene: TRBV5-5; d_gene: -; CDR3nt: TGTGCCAGCAGCTCCGGACAGACTTGGTACCACCAAGAGACCCAGTACTTC; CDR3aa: CASSSGQTWYHQETQYF
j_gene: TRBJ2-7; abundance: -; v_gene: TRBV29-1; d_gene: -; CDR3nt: TGCAGCGTTGTGATCAACGCCGGCTACGAGCAGTACTTC; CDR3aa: CSVVINAGYEQYF
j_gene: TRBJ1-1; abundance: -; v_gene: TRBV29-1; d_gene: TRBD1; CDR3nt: TGCAGCGGGCAACAGGGGGGGACTGAAGCTTTCTTT; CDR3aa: CSGQQGGTEAFF
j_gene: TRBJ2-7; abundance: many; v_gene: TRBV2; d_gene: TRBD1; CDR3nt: TGTGCCAGCAGGAAGGGACAGGGTCCTTCCTACGAGCAGTACTTC; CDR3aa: CASRKGQGPSYEQYF
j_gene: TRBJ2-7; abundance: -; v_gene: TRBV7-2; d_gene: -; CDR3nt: TGTGCCAGCAGCTTAATATCGGGCTACGGGGAGCAGTACTTC; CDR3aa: CASSLISGYGEQYF
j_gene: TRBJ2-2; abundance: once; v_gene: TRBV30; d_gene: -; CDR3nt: TGTGCCTGGAGTGTTCTCTGGGAGCTGTTTTTT; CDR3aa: CAWSVLWELFF